The 4 T cell receptor beta chains below were found in one sample sequenced in a study of blood T cell repertoires in COVID-19. The protocol was immunoSEQ multiplex PCR, while the TCRdb copy is restricted to in-frame clones and leaves out a portion. The table includes a few hundred thousand clones, just under 90% detected once. Sequenced sample: PBMCs or T cells enriched from blood (not recorded which). The receptors originated from a woman aged 25 to 39 who had recovered from COVID-19.

The chain links TRBV6-5 to TRBJ2-7; no clear D gene. CDR3 size: 16 residues. Germline CDR1 reads MNHEY; CDR2 reads SVGAGI. V was pared by 0 bases and J by 0 bases, with 12 bases between. In DNA form, the CDR3 reads TGTGCCAGCAGTTACTCGGGCCGCTCCAGCTCCTACGAGCAGTACTTC. It codes for CASSYSGRSSSYEQYF.

This clone has just a few counts. The chain couples TRBV5-5 to TRBJ1-1; 7 nucleotides line up with TRBD1. Germline CDR1 SGHKS, CDR2 YYEKEE (reference sequence). The CDR3 runs 15 residues. The junction had 8 bases not matched to a gene; V was cut back by 3 bases and J by 3 bases. For the CDR3, the DNA is TGTGCCAGCAGCTCGGGACAGAACTCCTACACTGAAGCTTTCTTT. Translating gives CASSSGQNSYTEAFF.

This chain connects TRBV19 to TRBJ2-7, with unresolved D. V lost 0 bases and J 6 bases, leaving 12 bases between the germline ends. The length of the CDR3 is 14 residues. CDR1 and CDR2 (germline): LNHDA, SQIVND (reference sequence). CDR3 nucleotides: TGTGCCAGTAGTATAGATGCTAATTCGGGCGAGCAGTACTTC. Protein product: CASSIDANSGEQYF.

V is TRBV15 and J is TRBJ1-4, with 7 positions matching TRBD1. The junction had 6 bases not matched to a gene; V was cut back by 2 bases and J by 6 bases. CDR3 length equals 15 residues. Germline CDR1 LNHNV, CDR2 YYDKDF (reference sequence). CDR3 loop: CATSRRGGGDEKLFF. The DNA for the CDR3 is TGTGCCACCAGCAGAAGAGGGGGCGGGGATGAAAAACTGTTTTTT.